Each of the 25 T cell receptor beta chains below was sequenced from the same sample in a study of blood T cell repertoires in COVID-19. Only in-frame clones appear in the TCRdb table, and some are missing; sequencing was by immunoSEQ multiplex PCR. The sample lists a few hundred thousand clones; 82% were seen once. Sequencing input: peripheral blood. These receptors were obtained from a woman older than 75 with COVID-19, enrolled during active disease.

The table lists this clone with a few counts. The genes are TRBV19 and TRBJ1-5; 10 bases align to TRBD1. Germline V gene data show CDR1 as LNHDA and CDR2 as SQIVND (reference sequence). The CDR3 is 16 residues long. The V segment lost 6 bases and the J segment 4 bases; nucleotides outside the gene matches: 9. CDR3: CASSGTGVLGNQPQHF. CDR3 DNA: TGTGCCAGTAGCGGGACAGGGGTATTGGGAAATCAGCCCCAGCATTTT. Filled out from reference TRBV19 and TRBJ1-5, the complete variable domain reads DGGITQSPKYLFRKEGQNVTLSCEQNLNHDAMYWYRQDPGQGLRLIYYSQIVNDFQKGDIAEGYSVSREKKESFPLTVTSAQKNPTAFYLCASSGTGVLGNQPQHFGDGTRLSIL.

The gene calls are TRBV27 and TRBJ1-4, with TRBD1 matching 8 bases. Germline assignment: CDR1 MNHEY and CDR2 SMNVEV (reference sequence). Trimming took 3 bases from V and 5 from J; bases not matched to a gene: 2. The CDR3 runs to 14 residues. DNA for the CDR3: TGTGCCAGCAGTTTGGGGACAGGAAATGAAAAACTGTTTTTT. This translates into CASSLGTGNEKLFF.

J is TRBJ1-3 and V is TRBV27; D uncertain. V was cut by 6 bases and J by 0 bases, with 9 bases left in between. CDR3 length: 14 amino acids. The germline V gene has CDR1 MNHEY and CDR2 SMNVEV (reference sequence). The DNA for the CDR3 is TGTGCCAGCAGGAAATTGAGCTCTGGAAACACCATATATTTT. Residues: CASRKLSSGNTIYF.

The chain couples TRBV28 to TRBJ2-2, with D possibly being TRBD2 (7 bases). Germline V CDR1 and CDR2: MDHEN, SYDVKM. This CDR3 region has 13 residues. V lost 10 bases to trimming and J lost 5 bases, with 14 bases between them. The CDR3 DNA is TGTGCCATTCGGGGGGCGGGGACCGGGGAGCTGTTTTTT. It translates to CAIRGAGTGELFF.

This clone appeared once. This chain joins TRBV27 and TRBJ1-2; maybe TRBD1 (5 bases). Germline lookup yields CDR1 MNHEY and CDR2 SMNVEV (reference sequence). The CDR3 extends over 14 amino acids. V was trimmed by 2 bases and J by 4 bases, leaving 11 bases between them. The CDR3 protein is CASSLIKGVYGYTF. Here the CDR3 DNA reads TGTGCCAGCAGTTTAATAAAAGGGGTCTATGGCTACACCTTC.

The chain recombines TRBV28 with TRBJ1-2, with a weak D call TRBD1 (5 bases). The CDR3 runs 14 residues. V was pared by 5 bases and J by 6 bases, with 16 bases between. Looked up from germline, CDR1 is MDHEN and CDR2 is SYDVKM. The CDR3 DNA is TGTGCCAGCAGTCTTTCCCTCCAGGGAAATGGCTACACCTTC. It yields the protein CASSLSLQGNGYTF.

This clone was counted between two and nine times. The CDR3 loop reads CASSLGTGGTEAFF. CDR3 DNA: TGTGCCAGCAGTTTAGGGACAGGGGGCACTGAAGCTTTCTTT. The gene calls are TRBV6-6 and TRBJ1-1; TRBD1 agrees at 11 bases. V lost 4 bases and J lost 4; bases outside the gene matches: 2. The V gene's germline CDR1 is MNHNY and CDR2 SVGAGI (reference sequence). The CDR3 sequence is 14 residues long.

CDR3 protein: CASNRGLGETQYF. The DNA for the CDR3 is TGTGCCAGTAACAGGGGGCTGGGGGAGACCCAGTACTTC. J is TRBJ2-5 and V is TRBV2, with 9 positions matching TRBD1. CDR3 length: 13 amino acids. In germline, CDR1 is SNHLY, CDR2 FYNNEI. J lost 5 bases, V lost 9 bases, and 7 bases had no gene match. The full variable domain, completed using reference TRBV2 and TRBJ2-5, is EPEVTQTPSHQVTQMGQEVILRCVPISNHLYFYWYRQILGQKVEFLVSFYNNEISEKSEIFDDQFSVERPDGSNFTLKIRSTKLEDSAMYFCASNRGLGETQYFGPGTRLLVL.

This clone was observed a handful of times. The chain has TRBV28 and TRBJ1-1, with 8 bases matching TRBD1. The CDR3 is made up of 13 amino acids. CDR1 is MDHEN and CDR2 is SYDVKM in the germline V gene. V was clipped by 6 bases and J by 11 bases; unmatched bases: 11. The CDR3 loop reads CASRRQGKSSAFF. For the CDR3, the DNA is TGTGCCAGCAGAAGACAGGGGAAATCATCGGCTTTCTTT. The whole variable domain, remainder taken from reference TRBV28 and TRBJ1-1, is DVKVTQSSRYLVKRTGEKVFLECVQDMDHENMFWYRQDPGLGLRLIYFSYDVKMKEKGDIPEGYSVSREKKERFSLILESASTNQTSMYLCASRRQGKSSAFFGQGTRLTVV.

This sequence joins TRBV9 and TRBJ1-5, with D maybe TRBD1 (5 bases). This CDR3 contains 14 residues. The germline V gene has CDR1 SGDLS and CDR2 YYNGEE. With 0 bases removed from V and 8 bases from J, the gap between germline ends came to 12 bases. For the CDR3, the DNA is TGTGCCAGCAGCGTAGGAAACTCGGGGGAGCCCCAGCATTTT. It is translated as CASSVGNSGEPQHF.

The chain couples TRBV6-2 or TRBV6-3 to TRBJ1-5; the D is unclear. Germline V gene data show CDR1 as MNHEY and CDR2 as SVGEGT. Trimming pared 5 bases from V and 7 bases from J, leaving 18 bases between. The CDR3 has 15 amino acids. The CDR3 is CASSDTGSRGQPQHF. The CDR3 DNA follows: TGTGCCAGCAGTGATACCGGGAGCCGAGGCCAGCCCCAGCATTTT.

This clone has only one observation. This chain connects TRBV7-9 to TRBJ2-1; D may be TRBD2 (5 bases). With 5 bases removed from V and 10 bases from J, the gap between germline ends came to 15 bases. In germline, CDR1 is SEHNR, CDR2 FQNEAQ (reference sequence). This CDR3 contains 13 residues. CDR3 sequence reads: CASSASSTGEQFF. As DNA, the CDR3 is TGTGCCAGCAGCGCCAGCTCGACGGGAGAGCAGTTCTTC.

The V and J genes are TRBV18 and TRBJ1-1; the D is unclear. V was pared by 2 bases and J by 4 bases, with 14 bases between. The CDR3 extends over 15 amino acids. Germline V CDR1 and CDR2: KGHSH, LQKENI. DNA of the CDR3: TGTGCCAGCTCACCATTCCCCCAGGAGGCCACTGAAGCTTTCTTT. Amino acids: CASSPFPQEATEAFF.

V gene TRBV7-3 combines with J gene TRBJ1-1; 8 bases map to TRBD1. Germline V gives CDR1 SGHTA, CDR2 FQGTGA. The CDR3 has 14 residues. The ends lost 5 bases at V and 7 bases at J; junction bases unmatched: 9. The CDR3 DNA reads as TGTGCCAGCAGCCAACAGGGGGGTGTTAGTGAAGCTTTCTTT. As protein: CASSQQGGVSEAFF.

The rearrangement uses TRBV4-1 and TRBJ1-6; 7 bases fit TRBD1. This CDR3 has 15 residues. Losses at the gene ends were 6 bases for V and 7 bases for J; bases not matched to a gene: 9. From germline, CDR1 is MGHRA and CDR2 YSYEKL. CDR3 residues: CASRPTGNENSPLHF. Written as DNA, the CDR3 is TGCGCCAGCAGACCGACAGGGAATGAAAATTCACCCCTCCACTTT.

The chain has TRBV5-1 and TRBJ1-1; maybe TRBD1 (5 bases). Trimming pared 2 bases from V and 6 bases from J, leaving 17 bases between. The CDR3 extends over 15 amino acids. Germline V gene lookup returns CDR1 SGHRS and CDR2 YFSETQ. The chain's CDR3 is CASSFSPAGKAEAFF. The CDR3 region has the DNA TGCGCCAGCAGCTTCTCCCCTGCAGGGAAGGCTGAAGCTTTCTTT.

V usage is TRBV11-3 and J usage is TRBJ2-2, with D uncertain. CDR1 and CDR2 (germline): SGHNT, YENEEA. Trimming shortened V by 5 bases and J by 2 bases, and 3 bases separated the two germline ends. The CDR3 consists of 12 residues. CDR3 sequence reads: CASSPNTGELFF. The DNA of the CDR3 is TGTGCCAGCAGCCCAAACACCGGGGAGCTGTTTTTT.

This rearrangement joins TRBV5-5 to TRBJ1-4; maybe TRBD1 (6 bases). CDR1 and CDR2 (germline): SGHKS, YYEKEE (reference sequence). The CDR3 has 13 amino acids. The V and J ends lost 9 bases and 5 bases respectively, with 14 bases between them. The CDR3 region is CATPDRPNEKLFF. The CDR3 nucleotides are TGTGCCACTCCGGACAGACCGAATGAAAAACTGTTTTTT.

V is TRBV5-5 and J is TRBJ2-7; 7 bases are a match to TRBD1. V shed 4 bases, J shed 6 bases, and the junction held 4 bases outside the gene matches. The CDR3 has 12 residues. The germline CDR1 and CDR2 sequences are SGHKS and YYEKEE (reference sequence). The CDR3 DNA sequence: TGTGCCAGCAGCCCACAGGGGTTCGAGCAGTACTTC. Translation: CASSPQGFEQYF.

In its sample, this clone was seen a few times. CDR3: CASRRQGGNQPQHF. The CDR3 DNA follows: TGTGCCAGCAGAAGACAGGGAGGCAATCAGCCCCAGCATTTT. The V and J genes are TRBV27 and TRBJ1-5; 7 bases align to TRBD1. The germline gives CDR1 MNHEY, CDR2 SMNVEV (reference sequence). After removal of 6 bases from V and 2 bases from J, the junction contained 4 bases not matched to a gene. The length of the CDR3 is 14 residues.

The chain combines TRBV19 with TRBJ2-7; maybe TRBD2 (5 bases). From germline, CDR1 is LNHDA and CDR2 SQIVND (reference sequence). The CDR3 has 13 residues. The ends were cut back, 1 base at V and 3 bases at J, with 7 bases in the middle. In DNA form, the CDR3 reads TGTGCCAGTAGTATAGGGAGCGGCTACGAGCAGTACTTC. Protein: CASSIGSGYEQYF.

Here the CDR3 reads CASSFQGDSPLHF. The DNA of the CDR3 is TGTGCCAGCAGCTTTCAGGGGGATTCACCCCTCCACTTT. V gene TRBV3-1 (or the pseudogene TRBV3-2) combines with J gene TRBJ1-6; 7 bases match TRBD1. The CDR3 spans 13 residues. Germline-derived CDR1 and CDR2 are LGHDT and YNNKEL (reference sequence). Trimming removed 5 bases from V and 8 bases from J; junction bases left unmatched: 3.

The rearrangement uses TRBV19 and TRBJ2-1; possible D gene TRBD1, 6 bases. CDR1 and CDR2 from the germline V gene are LNHDA and SQIVND (reference sequence). The CDR3 is made up of 15 amino acids. The V gene lost 5 bases and the J gene lost 4 bases, with 15 bases spanning the gap. CDR3 loop: CASSPGVGLYNEQFF. The CDR3 DNA reads TGTGCCAGTAGTCCAGGGGTGGGCCTATACAATGAGCAGTTCTTC.

This clone was seen just once. The chain combines TRBV5-1 with TRBJ2-2; 9 bases are shared with TRBD2. The CDR3 runs to 15 residues. V lost 5 bases and J lost 1; bases outside the gene matches: 3. The V gene's germline CDR1 is SGHRS and CDR2 YFSETQ. The CDR3 DNA reads TGCGCCAGCAGACCAGCGGGAGGGAACACCGGGGAGCTGTTTTTT. This encodes CASRPAGGNTGELFF.

Only a few counts were recorded for this clone. V and J are TRBV6-2 or TRBV6-3 and TRBJ2-7; 10 bases fit TRBD2. The germline V gene has CDR1 MNHEY and CDR2 SVGEGT. This CDR3 has 18 residues. The V and J ends lost 6 bases and 7 bases, in that order; junction bases with no gene match: 21. This CDR3 is CASSPIRGGLAGAGEQYF. The DNA of the CDR3 is TGTGCCAGCAGCCCTATACGCGGCGGGCTAGCGGGGGCCGGGGAGCAGTACTTC.